Described below is a single T cell receptor beta chain sequence and its context. What it recognizes is unknown. The data derive from a study of cytomegalovirus exposure and HLA in healthy donors. Across the whole study: Among over 300 genotyped donors, approximately 80% fell in the Caucasian-associated ancestry cluster.

General study points: TCR beta sequences reportedly predicted most subjects' HLA-A and HLA-B alleles accurately. TCR beta chains numbering roughly 150 were designated cytomegalovirus-associated.

The length of the CDR3 is 16 residues. V trimming: 0 bases; J trimming: 4 bases; junction bases outside the gene matches: 7. Germline CDR1 SGHAT, CDR2 FQNNGV. PCR was performed using 60 Vbeta and 13 Jbeta primers. Produced via immunoSEQ multiplex PCR; TCRdb's table is partial and in-frame only. The repertoire has around 130,000 clones, about 8.5% of them found once; the top ten carry 5% to 7%. Sequencing was carried out using PBMCs. This sequence joins TRBV11-2 and TRBJ2-5, with TRBD2 matching 8 bases. The TCR comes from a man between 40 and 49 years old in good health and CMV-seronegative. The CDR3 here is CASSLDVGGGGETQYF. The CDR3 DNA reads as TGTGCCAGCAGCTTAGACGTCGGGGGGGGAGGAGAGACCCAGTACTTC.